This T cell receptor beta chain originates from a study of CD8 T cells in Susac syndrome. A quantity of about 0.5 to 1 ug RNA underwent reverse transcription using random hexamers. TCRdb re-called the immunoSEQ multiplex PCR reads with MiXCR, one entry per CDR3 protein. Seen here are approximately 100,000 distinct CDR3 sequences, around 97% observed once, and the top ten hold more than 0.08%. There are 16 residues in the CDR3. CDR1 and CDR2 (germline): MNHEY, SVGEGT. V shed 6 bases and J shed 3 bases, with 20 bases lying between them. This chain connects TRBV6-2 or TRBV6-3 to TRBJ2-5; the D call may be TRBD1 or TRBD2 (5 bases each). This TCR came from a human donor in good health. The specimen sequenced was CD4+ T cells from PBMCs. As DNA, the CDR3 is TGTGCCAGCAGACCGATGGGACGGGCGTCAAAAGAGACCCAGTACTTC. This encodes CASRPMGRASKETQYF.